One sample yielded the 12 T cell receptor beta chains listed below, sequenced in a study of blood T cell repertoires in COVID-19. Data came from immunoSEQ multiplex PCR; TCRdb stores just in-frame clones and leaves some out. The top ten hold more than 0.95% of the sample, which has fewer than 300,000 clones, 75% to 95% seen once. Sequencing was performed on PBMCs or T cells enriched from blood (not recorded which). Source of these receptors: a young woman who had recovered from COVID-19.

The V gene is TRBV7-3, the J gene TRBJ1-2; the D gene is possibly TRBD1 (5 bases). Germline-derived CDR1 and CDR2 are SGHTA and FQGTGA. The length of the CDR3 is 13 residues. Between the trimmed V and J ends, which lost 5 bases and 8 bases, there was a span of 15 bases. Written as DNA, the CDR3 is TGTGCCAGCAGCCCCCAGGGAAGTGGCGGCTACACCTTC. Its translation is CASSPQGSGGYTF.

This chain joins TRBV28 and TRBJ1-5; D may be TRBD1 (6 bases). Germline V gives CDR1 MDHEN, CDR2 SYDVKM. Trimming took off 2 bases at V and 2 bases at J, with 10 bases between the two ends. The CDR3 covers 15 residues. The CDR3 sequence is CASSLAGAGNQPQHF. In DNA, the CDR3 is TGTGCCAGCAGTTTAGCAGGGGCTGGCAATCAGCCCCAGCATTTT.

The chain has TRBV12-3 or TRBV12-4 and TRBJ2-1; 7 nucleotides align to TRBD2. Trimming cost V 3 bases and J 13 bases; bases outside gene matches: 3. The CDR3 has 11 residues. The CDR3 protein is CASSLGGKQFF. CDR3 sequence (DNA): TGTGCCAGCAGTTTGGGAGGGAAACAGTTCTTC.

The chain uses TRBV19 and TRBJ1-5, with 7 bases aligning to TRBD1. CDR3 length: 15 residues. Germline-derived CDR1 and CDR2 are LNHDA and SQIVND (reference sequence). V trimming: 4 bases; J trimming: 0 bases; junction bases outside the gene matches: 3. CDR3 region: CASSTGTVSNQPQHF. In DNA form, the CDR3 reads TGTGCCAGTAGTACCGGGACAGTTAGCAATCAGCCCCAGCATTTT.

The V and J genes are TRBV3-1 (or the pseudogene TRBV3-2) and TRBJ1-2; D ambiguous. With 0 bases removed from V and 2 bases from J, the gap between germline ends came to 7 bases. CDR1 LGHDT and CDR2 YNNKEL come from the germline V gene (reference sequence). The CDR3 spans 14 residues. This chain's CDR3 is CASSQDKQNYGYTF. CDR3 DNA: TGTGCCAGCAGCCAAGATAAACAGAACTATGGCTACACCTTC.

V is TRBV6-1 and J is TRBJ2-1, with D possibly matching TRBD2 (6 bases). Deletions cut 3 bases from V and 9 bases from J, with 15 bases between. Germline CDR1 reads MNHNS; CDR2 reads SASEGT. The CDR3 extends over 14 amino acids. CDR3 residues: CASSDRTPGGEQFF. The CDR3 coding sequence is TGTGCCAGCAGTGATCGCACGCCCGGGGGTGAGCAGTTCTTC.

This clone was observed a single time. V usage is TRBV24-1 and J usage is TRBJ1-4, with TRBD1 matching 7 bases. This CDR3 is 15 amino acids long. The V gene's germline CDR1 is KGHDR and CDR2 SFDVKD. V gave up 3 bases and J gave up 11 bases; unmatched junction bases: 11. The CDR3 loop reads CATSDHRQGSDKLFF. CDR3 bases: TGTGCCACCAGTGATCACAGACAGGGAAGTGACAAACTGTTTTTT.

For the CDR3, the DNA is TGTGCCAGCAGCTTGATAGGTCAGGGAGGAAGGGAGCAGTTCTTC. It yields the protein CASSLIGQGGREQFF. The rearrangement uses TRBV5-4 and TRBJ2-1, with D maybe TRBD2 (6 bases). Trimming took 1 base from V and 10 from J, leaving 18 bases between them. This CDR3 comprises 15 residues. The germline gives CDR1 SGHNT, CDR2 YYREEE (reference sequence).

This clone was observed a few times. The CDR3 bases are TGCAGTGCTAGGAGGACAGGGTTTCAGTTCTTC. The encoded protein is CSARRTGFQFF. This chain joins TRBV20-1 and TRBJ2-1, with 8 positions matching TRBD1. CDR1 DFQATT and CDR2 SNEGSKA come from the germline V gene (reference sequence). There are 11 residues in the CDR3. V dropped 3 bases and J dropped 13; count of bases not matched to a gene: 5.

The chain's CDR3 is CASTTLGPYYGYTF. CDR3 coding DNA: TGTGCCAGCACCACTTTGGGGCCTTACTATGGCTACACCTTC. This chain uses TRBV2 with TRBJ1-2; TRBD1 is a possible D gene (5 bases). V was shortened by 7 bases and J by 3 bases, with 15 bases between the two germline ends. This CDR3 contains 14 residues. Germline CDR1 and CDR2: SNHLY and FYNNEI.

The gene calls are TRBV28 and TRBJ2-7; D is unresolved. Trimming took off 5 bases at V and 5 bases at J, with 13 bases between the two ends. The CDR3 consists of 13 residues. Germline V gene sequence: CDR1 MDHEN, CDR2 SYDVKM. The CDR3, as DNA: TGTGCCAGCAGTCCTCAGAGGTTCGACGAGCAGTACTTC. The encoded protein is CASSPQRFDEQYF.

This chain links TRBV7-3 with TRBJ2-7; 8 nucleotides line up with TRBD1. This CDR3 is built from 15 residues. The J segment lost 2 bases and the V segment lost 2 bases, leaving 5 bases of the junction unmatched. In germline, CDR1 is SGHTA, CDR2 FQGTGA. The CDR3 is CASSLAGGGPYEQYF. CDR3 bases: TGTGCCAGCAGCTTAGCAGGGGGCGGGCCCTACGAGCAGTACTTC.